This is a list of T cell receptor beta chains from one sample in a study of T-cell reconstitution after alpha-beta-depleted transplantation in children. Via MiXCR, TCRdb re-called the PCR reads, giving one row per CDR3 protein. The data contain some 520,000 distinct CDR3 sequences, 32% of them singletons. This specimen was PBMCs from the stem cell graft donor, taken from the stem cell graft. These receptors originate from a human donor who donated a stem cell graft to a child with aplastic anemia. The CDR3 runs from the conserved cysteine through the conserved F or W. D genes are given only for firm matches. Clone size is given for some rows only: seen once, a few or many times, or a class if the clone is expanded.

J,D,V,size,DNA,CDR3
TRBJ2-7,-,TRBV5-1,-,TGCGCCAGCAGCTTGGAAGTGTACTCCTACGAGCAGTACTTC,CASSLEVYSYEQYF
TRBJ2-2,TRBD1,TRBV7-2,few,TGTGCCAGCAGCCAACGACAGGGGATGGCCGGGGAGCTGTTTTTT,CASSQRQGMAGELFF
TRBJ1-1,TRBD1,TRBV11-2,-,TGTGCCAGCAGCTTAGAAGGGGACAGGGGCGAAGCTTTCTTT,CASSLEGDRGEAFF
TRBJ2-5,-,TRBV5-1,few,TGCGCCAGCAGCTTGGTGTGGGGTGATCATGAAGAGACCCAGTACTTC,CASSLVWGDHEETQYF
TRBJ2-1,TRBD2,TRBV11-2,-,TGTGCCAGCAGCTTAGGGTGGGGGACTAGCGGGAGGTCCGATGAGCAGTTCTTC,CASSLGWGTSGRSDEQFF
TRBJ1-6,TRBD1,TRBV5-1,many,TGCGCCAGCAGCTTGGCCCAAGGACAGGGGAGCTCACCCCTCCACTTT,CASSLAQGQGSSPLHF
TRBJ1-2,TRBD1,TRBV29-1,-,TGCAGCGTGAGCTTAGGGACAGTCAGTAACTATGGCTACACCTTC,CSVSLGTVSNYGYTF
TRBJ2-2,TRBD2,TRBV25-1,-,TGTGCCAGCAGACTAGCGGGAAGGGCCGGGGAGCTGTTTTTT,CASRLAGRAGELFF
TRBJ2-1,TRBD1,TRBV5-5,-,TGTGCCAGCAGCCGGGGACAGGGCCGAAGCCCCAATGAGCAGTTCTTC,CASSRGQGRSPNEQFF
TRBJ2-5,TRBD2,TRBV20-1,many,TGCAGTGCTAGAGGAAATAGCGGACTAGCGGGGGGGGAGACCCAGTACTTC,CSARGNSGLAGGETQYF
TRBJ1-1,-,TRBV12-3/TRBV12-4,few,TGTGCCAGCAGTCAGGGGACACGGAGGAACACTGAAGCTTTCTTT,CASSQGTRRNTEAFF
TRBJ2-4,-,TRBV5-1,-,TGCGCCAGCAGCTTGAACCATAGAGACATTCAGTACTTC,CASSLNHRDIQYF
TRBJ1-4,-,TRBV18,few,TGTGCCAGCTCATCCGGGATCTATGAAAAACTGTTTTTT,CASSSGIYEKLFF